The clone carrying this T cell receptor beta chain was seen once. The record originates from a study of cytomegalovirus exposure and HLA in healthy donors. At sampling all donors were nominally healthy, likely with unrecorded immune exposures. 13 Jbeta primers and 60 Vbeta primers were used for the PCR. Libraries were prepared by immunoSEQ multiplex PCR; TCRdb keeps only in-frame clonotypes and omits some of them. The sample consists of more than 150,000 clones, roughly four fifths of them appearing once. Sequenced material: PBMCs. The receptor was isolated from a man between 45 and 60 years old in good health and CMV-seronegative.

The DNA of the CDR3 is TGTGCCAGCAGCGTAACAGGCATCGGTTCCTATGGCTACACCTTC. This gives the protein CASSVTGIGSYGYTF. The chain links TRBV7-9 to TRBJ1-2; D possibly corresponds to TRBD1 (5 bases). Germline V CDR1 and CDR2: SEHNR, FQNEAQ (reference sequence). The V and J ends lost 5 bases and 4 bases respectively, with 17 bases between them. The CDR3 sequence is 15 residues long.